This entry features one T cell receptor (beta chain) sequence. The CDR3 totals 14 residues. V dropped 6 bases and J dropped 8 bases, with 16 bases sitting between them. Per germline, CDR1 MNHNS and CDR2 SASEGT. The source of the sample is a study of early T cells in non-severe SARS-CoV-2 infection. TCRdb re-called the 5' RACE reads with MiXCR, one entry per CDR3 protein. This table has approximately 65,000 distinct CDR3 sequences, 9% to 15% appearing once. The TCR was taken from an adult who was a healthcare worker with PCR-confirmed SARS-CoV-2 infection or an uninfected control (not recorded which). V and J are TRBV6-1 and TRBJ1-4; unclear D gene. The sequencing sample was made of whole blood. The CDR3 is CASREPGHPEKLFF. The DNA for the CDR3 is TGTGCCAGCAGGGAACCGGGCCACCCCGAAAAACTGTTTTTT.